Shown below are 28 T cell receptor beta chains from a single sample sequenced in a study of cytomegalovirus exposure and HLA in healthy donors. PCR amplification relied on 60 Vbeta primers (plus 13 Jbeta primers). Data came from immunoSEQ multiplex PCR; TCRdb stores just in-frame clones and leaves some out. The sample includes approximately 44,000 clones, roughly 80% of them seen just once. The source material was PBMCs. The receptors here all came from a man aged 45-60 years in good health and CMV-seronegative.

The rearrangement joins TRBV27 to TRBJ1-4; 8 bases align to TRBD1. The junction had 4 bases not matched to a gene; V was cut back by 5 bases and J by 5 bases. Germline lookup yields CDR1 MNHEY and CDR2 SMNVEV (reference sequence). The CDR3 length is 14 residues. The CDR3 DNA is TGTGCCAGCAGTCCGGGACAGGAGAATGAAAAACTGTTTTTT. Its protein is CASSPGQENEKLFF.

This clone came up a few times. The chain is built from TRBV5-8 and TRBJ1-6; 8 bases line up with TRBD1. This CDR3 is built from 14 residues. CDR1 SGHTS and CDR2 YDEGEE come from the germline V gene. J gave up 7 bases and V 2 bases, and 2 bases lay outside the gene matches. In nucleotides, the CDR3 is TGTGCCAGCAGCTTCAGGGGGCGGAATTCACCCCTCCACTTT. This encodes CASSFRGRNSPLHF.

The CDR3 here is CASSLTTGIYYGYTF. The DNA of the CDR3 is TGTGCCAGCAGCCTCACCACGGGGATTTACTATGGCTACACCTTC. The chain links TRBV14 to TRBJ1-2; no clear D. Looked up from germline, CDR1 is SGHDN and CDR2 is FVKESK. CDR3 length: 15 amino acids. Trimming shortened V by 4 bases and J by 3 bases, and 15 bases separated the two germline ends.

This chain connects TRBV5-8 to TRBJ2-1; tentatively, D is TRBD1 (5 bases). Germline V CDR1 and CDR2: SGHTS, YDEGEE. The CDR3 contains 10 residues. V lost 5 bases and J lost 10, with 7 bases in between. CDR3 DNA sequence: TGTGCCAGCAGTGGACACGAGCAGTTCTTC. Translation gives CASSGHEQFF.

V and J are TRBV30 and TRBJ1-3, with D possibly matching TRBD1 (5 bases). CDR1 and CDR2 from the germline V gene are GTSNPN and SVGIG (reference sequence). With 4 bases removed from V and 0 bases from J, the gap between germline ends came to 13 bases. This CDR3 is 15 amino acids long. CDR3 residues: CAWTEDGHSGNTIYF. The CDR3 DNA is TGTGCCTGGACCGAAGACGGACACTCTGGAAACACCATATATTTT.

The CDR3 DNA sequence: TGTGCCAGCAGCCCTGGTGGGGCACGGGGGAGTTCACCCCTCCACTTT. Amino acids: CASSPGGARGSSPLHF. V is TRBV5-4 and J is TRBJ1-6, with D perhaps TRBD1 (5 bases). The V end was cut by 4 bases, the J end by 9 bases, with 20 bases between. Germline V gives CDR1 SGHNT, CDR2 YYREEE (reference sequence). This CDR3 comprises 16 residues.

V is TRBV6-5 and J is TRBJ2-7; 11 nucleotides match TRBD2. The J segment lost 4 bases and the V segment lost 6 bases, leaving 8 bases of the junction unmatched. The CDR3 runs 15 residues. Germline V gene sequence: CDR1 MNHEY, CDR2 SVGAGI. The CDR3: CASRGALAGVYEQYF. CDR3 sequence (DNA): TGTGCCAGCAGGGGGGCACTAGCGGGAGTGTACGAGCAGTACTTC.

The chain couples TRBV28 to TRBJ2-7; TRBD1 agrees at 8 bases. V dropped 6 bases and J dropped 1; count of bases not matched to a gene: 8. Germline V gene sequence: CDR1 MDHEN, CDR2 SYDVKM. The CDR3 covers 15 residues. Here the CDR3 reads CASRARDRLSYEQYF. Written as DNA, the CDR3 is TGTGCCAGCAGGGCACGGGACAGGCTTTCCTACGAGCAGTACTTC.

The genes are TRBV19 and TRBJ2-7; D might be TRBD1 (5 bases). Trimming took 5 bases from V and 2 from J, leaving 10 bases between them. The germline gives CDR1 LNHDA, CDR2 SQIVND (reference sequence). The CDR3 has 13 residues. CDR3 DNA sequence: TGTGCCAGTAGTTTCACAGGAACCTACGAGCAGTACTTC. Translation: CASSFTGTYEQYF. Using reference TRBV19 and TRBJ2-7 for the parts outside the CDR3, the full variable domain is DGGITQSPKYLFRKEGQNVTLSCEQNLNHDAMYWYRQDPGQGLRLIYYSQIVNDFQKGDIAEGYSVSREKKESFPLTVTSAQKNPTAFYLCASSFTGTYEQYFGPGTRLTVT.

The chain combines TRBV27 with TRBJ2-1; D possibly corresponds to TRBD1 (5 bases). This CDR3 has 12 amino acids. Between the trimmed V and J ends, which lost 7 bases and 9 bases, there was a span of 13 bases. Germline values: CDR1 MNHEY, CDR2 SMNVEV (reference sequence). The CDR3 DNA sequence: TGTGCCAGCACCACTTGGGGCGTTGAGCAGTTCTTC. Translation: CASTTWGVEQFF.

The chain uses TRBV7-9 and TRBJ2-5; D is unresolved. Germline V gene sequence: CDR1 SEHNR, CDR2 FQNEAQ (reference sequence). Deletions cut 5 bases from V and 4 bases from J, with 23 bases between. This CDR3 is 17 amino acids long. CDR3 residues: CASSPPLRVTRSETQYF. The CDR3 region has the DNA TGTGCCAGCAGCCCCCCCCTACGGGTTACTCGTTCAGAGACCCAGTACTTC. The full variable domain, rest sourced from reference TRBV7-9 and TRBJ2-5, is DTGVSQNPRHKITKRGQNVTFRCDPISEHNRLYWYRQTLGQGPEFLTYFQNEAQLEKSRLLSDRFSAERPKGSFSTLEIQRTEQGDSAMYLCASSPPLRVTRSETQYFGPGTRLLVL.

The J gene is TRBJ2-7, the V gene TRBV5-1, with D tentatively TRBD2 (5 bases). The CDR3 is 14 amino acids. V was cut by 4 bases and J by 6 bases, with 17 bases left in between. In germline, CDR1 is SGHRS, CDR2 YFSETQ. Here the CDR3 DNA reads TGCGCCAGCAGCCCCGCGGGTCGCGGGCTCGAGCAGTACTTC. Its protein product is CASSPAGRGLEQYF.

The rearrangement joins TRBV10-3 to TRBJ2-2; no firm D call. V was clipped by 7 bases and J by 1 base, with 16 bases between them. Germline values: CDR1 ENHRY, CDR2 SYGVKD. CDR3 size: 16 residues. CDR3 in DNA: TGTGCCATCACCTCGGAAAGCGTTTTGAACACCGGGGAGCTGTTTTTT. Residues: CAITSESVLNTGELFF.

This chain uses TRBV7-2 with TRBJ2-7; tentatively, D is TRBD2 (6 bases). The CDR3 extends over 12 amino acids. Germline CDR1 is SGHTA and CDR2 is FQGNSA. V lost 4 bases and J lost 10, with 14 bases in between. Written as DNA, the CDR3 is TGTGCCAGCAGCTGGGCCCGCGGGGTCCAGTACTTC. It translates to CASSWARGVQYF.

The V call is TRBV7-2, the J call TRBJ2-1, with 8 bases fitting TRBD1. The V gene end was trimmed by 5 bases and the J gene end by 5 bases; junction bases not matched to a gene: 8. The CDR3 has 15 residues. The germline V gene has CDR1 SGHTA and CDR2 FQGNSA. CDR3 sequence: CASSPSGQVNNEQFF. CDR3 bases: TGTGCCAGCAGCCCCTCGGGACAGGTTAACAATGAGCAGTTCTTC.

In DNA form, the CDR3 reads TGTGCCAGCTCACCGCAACAGGGGGCGGGTTACACAGATACGCAGTATTTT. Its translation is CASSPQQGAGYTDTQYF. The V call is TRBV18, the J call TRBJ2-3; TRBD1 agrees at 9 bases. V lost 3 bases to trimming and J lost 2 bases; unmatched junction nucleotides: 9. The CDR3 sequence is 17 residues long. From germline, CDR1 is KGHSH and CDR2 LQKENI. The variable domain in full, with the rest retrieved from reference TRBV18 and TRBJ2-3, is NAGVMQNPRHLVRRRGQEARLRCSPMKGHSHVYWYRQLPEEGLKFMVYLQKENIIDESGMPKERFSAEFPKEGPSILRIQQVVRGDSAAYFCASSPQQGAGYTDTQYFGPGTRLTVL.

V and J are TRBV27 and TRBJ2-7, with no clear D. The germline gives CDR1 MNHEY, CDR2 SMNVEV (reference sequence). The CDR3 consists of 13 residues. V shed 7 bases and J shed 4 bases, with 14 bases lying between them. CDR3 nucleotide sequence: TGTGCCAGCAAGCGAGTAGGCTCGTACGAGCAGTACTTC. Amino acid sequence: CASKRVGSYEQYF.

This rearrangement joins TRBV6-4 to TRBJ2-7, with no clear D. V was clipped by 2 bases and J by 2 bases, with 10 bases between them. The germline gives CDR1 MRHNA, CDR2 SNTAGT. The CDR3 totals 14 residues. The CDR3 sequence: CASSDGDTTYEQYF. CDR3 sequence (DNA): TGTGCCAGCAGTGACGGTGACACCACCTACGAGCAGTACTTC.

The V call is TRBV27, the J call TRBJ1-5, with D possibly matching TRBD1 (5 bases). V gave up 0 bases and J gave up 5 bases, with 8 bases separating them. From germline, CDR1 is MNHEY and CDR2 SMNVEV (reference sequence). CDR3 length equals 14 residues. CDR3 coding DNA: TGTGCCAGCAGTTTATCCCCAGGGCATCAGCCCCAGCATTTT. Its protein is CASSLSPGHQPQHF.

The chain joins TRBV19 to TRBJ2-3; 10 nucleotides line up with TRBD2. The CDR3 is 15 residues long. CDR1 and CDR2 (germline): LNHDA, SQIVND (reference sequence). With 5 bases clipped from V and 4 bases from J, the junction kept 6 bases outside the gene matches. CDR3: CASSAPGTSADTQYF. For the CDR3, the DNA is TGTGCCAGTAGTGCTCCCGGGACTAGCGCAGATACGCAGTATTTT.

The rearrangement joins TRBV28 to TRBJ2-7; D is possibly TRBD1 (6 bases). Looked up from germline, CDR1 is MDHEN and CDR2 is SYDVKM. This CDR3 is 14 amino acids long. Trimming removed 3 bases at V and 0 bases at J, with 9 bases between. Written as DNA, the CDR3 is TGTGCCAGCAGTTTGTGGGACATCTCCTACGAGCAGTACTTC. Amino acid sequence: CASSLWDISYEQYF. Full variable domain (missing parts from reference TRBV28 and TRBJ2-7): DVKVTQSSRYLVKRTGEKVFLECVQDMDHENMFWYRQDPGLGLRLIYFSYDVKMKEKGDIPEGYSVSREKKERFSLILESASTNQTSMYLCASSLWDISYEQYFGPGTRLTVT.

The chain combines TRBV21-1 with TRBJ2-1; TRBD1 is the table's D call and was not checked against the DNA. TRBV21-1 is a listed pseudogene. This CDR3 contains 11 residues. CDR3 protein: CASSRGTGQFF. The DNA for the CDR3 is TGTGCCAGCTCTCGCGGGACAGGTCAGTTCTTC.

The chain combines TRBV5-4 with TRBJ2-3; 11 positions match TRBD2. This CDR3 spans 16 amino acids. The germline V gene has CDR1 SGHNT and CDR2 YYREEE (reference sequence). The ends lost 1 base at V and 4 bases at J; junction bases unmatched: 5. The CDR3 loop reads CASSLSASGGSDTQYF. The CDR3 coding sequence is TGTGCCAGCAGCTTGTCAGCTAGCGGGGGGTCAGATACGCAGTATTTT.

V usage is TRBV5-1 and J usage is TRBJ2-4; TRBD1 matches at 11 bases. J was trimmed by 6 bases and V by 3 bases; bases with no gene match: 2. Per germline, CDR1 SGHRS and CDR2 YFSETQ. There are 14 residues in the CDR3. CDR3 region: CASSWTGGGNIQYF. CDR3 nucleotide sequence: TGCGCCAGCAGCTGGACAGGGGGCGGAAACATTCAGTACTTC.

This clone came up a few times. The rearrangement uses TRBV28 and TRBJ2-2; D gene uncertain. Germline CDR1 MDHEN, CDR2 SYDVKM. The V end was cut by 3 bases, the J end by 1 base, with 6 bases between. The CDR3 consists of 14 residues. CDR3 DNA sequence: TGTGCCAGCAGTTTTTCCTGGAACACCGGGGAGCTGTTTTTT. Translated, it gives CASSFSWNTGELFF. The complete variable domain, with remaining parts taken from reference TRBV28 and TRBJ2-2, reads DVKVTQSSRYLVKRTGEKVFLECVQDMDHENMFWYRQDPGLGLRLIYFSYDVKMKEKGDIPEGYSVSREKKERFSLILESASTNQTSMYLCASSFSWNTGELFFGEGSRLTVL.

The CDR3 reads CASSPGYEQYF. DNA for the CDR3: TGTGCCAGCAGCCCCGGCTACGAGCAGTACTTC. This chain connects TRBV7-2 to TRBJ2-7; D gene unclear. Trimming stripped 5 bases from V and 3 bases from J, with 5 bases between. The CDR3 has 11 residues. Germline CDR1 is SGHTA and CDR2 is FQGNSA.

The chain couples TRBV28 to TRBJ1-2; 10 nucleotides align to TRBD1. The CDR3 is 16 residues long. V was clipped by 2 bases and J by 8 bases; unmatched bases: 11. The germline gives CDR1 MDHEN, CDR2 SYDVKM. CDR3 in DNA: TGTGCCAGCAGTTTACCGACCGGGACAGGGGATGGCGGCTACACCTTC. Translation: CASSLPTGTGDGGYTF.

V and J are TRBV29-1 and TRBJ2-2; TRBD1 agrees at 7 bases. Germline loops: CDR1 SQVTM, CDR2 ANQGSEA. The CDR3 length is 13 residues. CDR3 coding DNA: TGCAGTGGGGACAGCGTCAACACCGGGGAGCTGTTTTTT. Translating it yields CSGDSVNTGELFF.